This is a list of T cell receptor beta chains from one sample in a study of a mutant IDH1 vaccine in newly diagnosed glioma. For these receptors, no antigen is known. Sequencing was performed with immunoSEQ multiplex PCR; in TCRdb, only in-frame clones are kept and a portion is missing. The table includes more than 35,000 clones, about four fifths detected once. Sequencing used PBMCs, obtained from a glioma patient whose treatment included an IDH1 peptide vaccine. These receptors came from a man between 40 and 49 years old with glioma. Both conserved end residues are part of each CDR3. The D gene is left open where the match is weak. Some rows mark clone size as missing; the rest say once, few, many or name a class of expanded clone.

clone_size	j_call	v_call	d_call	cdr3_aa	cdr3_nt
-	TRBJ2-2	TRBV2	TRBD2	CASSPTSGRAGGELFF	TGTGCCAGCAGCCCGACTAGCGGGAGGGCCGGCGGGGAGCTGTTTTTT
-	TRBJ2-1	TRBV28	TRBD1	CASKSGQERNEQFF	TGTGCCAGCAAATCGGGACAGGAGCGAAATGAGCAGTTCTTC
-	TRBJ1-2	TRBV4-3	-	CASSQGGVGENGYTF	TGCGCCAGCAGCCAAGGCGGAGTGGGGGAAAATGGCTACACCTTC
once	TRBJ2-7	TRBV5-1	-	CASRQRTGRFEQYF	TGCGCCAGCAGACAAAGGACGGGCCGCTTCGAGCAGTACTTC
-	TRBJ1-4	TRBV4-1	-	CASSQGRDELFF	TGCGCCAGCAGCCAAGGCCGGGACGAACTGTTTTTT
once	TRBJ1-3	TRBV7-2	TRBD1	CASSLEGGGDGNTIYF	TGTGCCAGCAGCTTAGAGGGAGGGGGCGACGGAAACACCATATATTTT
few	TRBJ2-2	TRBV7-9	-	CASSLVGVWLRGTGELFF	TGTGCCAGCAGCTTAGTAGGGGTGTGGCTCCGCGGCACCGGGGAGCTGTTTTTT
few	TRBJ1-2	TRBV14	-	CASSQGQRSAYGYTF	TGTGCCAGCAGCCAAGGGCAGAGGAGTGCCTATGGCTACACCTTC
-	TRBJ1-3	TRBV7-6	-	CASSLVGGDTIYF	TGTGCCAGCAGCTTAGTGGGGGGAGACACCATATATTTT
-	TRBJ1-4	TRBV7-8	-	CASSLDGDEKLFF	TGTGCCAGCAGCTTAGACGGAGATGAAAAACTGTTTTTT
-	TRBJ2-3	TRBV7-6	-	CASSFLVTDTQYF	TGTGCCAGCAGCTTCCTCGTCACAGATACGCAGTATTTT
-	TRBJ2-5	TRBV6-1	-	CASSASWTQYF	TGTGCCAGCAGTGCCTCCTGGACCCAGTACTTC
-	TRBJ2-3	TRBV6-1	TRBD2	CASSDALGLAGADTQYF	TGTGCCAGCAGTGACGCACTCGGACTAGCCGGCGCAGATACGCAGTATTTT
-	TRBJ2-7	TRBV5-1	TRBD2	CASSLDGGVYEQYF	TGCGCCAGCAGCTTGGATGGGGGGGTCTACGAGCAGTACTTC
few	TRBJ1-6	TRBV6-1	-	CASSGGGVHSPLHF	TGTGCCAGCAGCGGGGGGGGAGTACACTCACCCCTCCACTTT
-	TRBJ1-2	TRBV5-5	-	CASSLVAVNYGYTF	TGTGCCAGCAGCTTGGTTGCCGTGAACTATGGCTACACCTTC
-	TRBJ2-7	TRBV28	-	CASSSFVVALGSYEQYF	TGTGCCAGCAGTTCCTTCGTGGTGGCCCTCGGCTCCTACGAGCAGTACTTC
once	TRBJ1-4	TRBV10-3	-	CATRAGGGYEKLFF	TGTGCCACGAGAGCCGGGGGAGGGTACGAAAAACTGTTTTTT
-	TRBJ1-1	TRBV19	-	CASSIGRDTEAFF	TGTGCCAGTAGTATCGGCAGGGATACTGAAGCTTTCTTT